Sequencing of this T cell receptor (beta chain) was carried out in a study of blood T cell repertoires in COVID-19. About the research overall: Both acute and convalescent COVID-19 samples were obtained from the United States, Italy and Spain. The cDNA or gDNA used as material had been derived from T cells, B-cell-depleted T cells, or PBMCs.

V shed 0 bases and J 5 bases; nucleotides not matched to a gene: 4. CDR1 is LNHNV and CDR2 is YYDKDF in the germline V gene (reference sequence). The length of the CDR3 is 15 residues. Authors' data handling: Reference gene primer amplification in the assay estimated nucleated cell counts. Profiled with immunoSEQ multiplex PCR; TCRdb holds only in-frame clones, not every one. D and trimming come from the DNA, and the V and J calls and clone size come from that table. The data hold over 100,000 clones, with around four fifths observed a single time. This TCR was recovered from a man aged 60 to 69 with active or convalescent COVID-19. Sequenced input: peripheral blood. The chain recombines TRBV15 with TRBJ1-5; 7 bases agree with TRBD1. The CDR3 bases are TGTGCCACCAGCAGAGACCGACAGGGATATCAGCCCCAGCATTTT. Its translation is CATSRDRQGYQPQHF.